This T cell receptor (beta chain) was sequenced in a study of vaccination and CD4 T cells after COVID-19. About the research overall: Overlapping spike peptides from SARS-CoV-2, HCoV-NL63, HCoV-OC43 and HCoV-229E served to stimulate the cells.

Treatment denoted: roughly 11-day PBMC culture with coronavirus spike peptide pools or control peptides (ViraFEST assay). Pre-COVID-19 pandemic sampling (2011-2018) yielded the unexposed donor's CD4+ T cells. ViraFEST grew antigen-specific T cells using peptide pools, then sequenced TCRs. Half the growth medium was swapped for new IL-2 medium on days 3 and 7. Four cold-coronavirus spikes and SARS-CoV-2 S/N were the probes applied, cells permitting, to CD4+ T cells from unexposed donors. At the Johns Hopkins FTIC core, DNA taken from cultured CD4+ T cells was sequenced by way of the Oncomine TCR Beta short-read assay. Genomic DNA was taken out of cultured CD4+ T cells by extraction. TCRdb redid the calling of the PCR reads with MiXCR, one entry per CDR3 protein. The sample holds roughly 7,500 distinct CDR3 sequences, 41% seen once. V lost 6 bases, J lost 8 bases, and 13 bases lay in between. The CDR3 extends over 11 amino acids. Germline V gene lookup returns CDR1 SQVTM and CDR2 ANQGSEA.

As concerns this clonotype: What it recognizes is unknown.

The sequenced sample was CD4+ T cells from blood, cultured in vitro. The receptor was isolated from a human donor in good health. The gene calls are TRBV29-1 and TRBJ2-5; either TRBD1 or TRBD2 may fit D (5 bases each). The DNA for the CDR3 is TGCAGCGTGGCCGTAGGGACCACCCAGTACTTC. Residues: CSVAVGTTQYF.